Listed here are 30 T cell receptor beta chains from one sample, sequenced in a study of vaccination effects on CD4 cells after COVID-19. Antigen-specific CD4+ T cells were first expanded with viral peptide pools by the ViraFEST assay and only then sequenced. Cultured cells yielded isolated CD4+ T cells after around 10 days. According to the study, vaccine recipients showed no prior SARS-CoV-2 infection and negative nucleocapsid antibodies. Method: immunoSEQ multiplex PCR; TCRdb's copy keeps in-frame clones and lacks some. The table shows about 34,000 clones, with 60% to 75% occurring only once. For these receptors, no antigen is known. The sample in question was CD4+ T cells from PBMCs cultured with HCoV-OC43 spike peptides, obtained before COVID-19 vaccination. The subset is: HCoV-OC43 spike overlapping peptide pool stimulation. The source is a human donor who received a COVID-19 vaccine.

This clone was detected only once. V is TRBV10-3 and J is TRBJ1-1, with TRBD1 matching 8 bases. Germline trimming cut 7 bases from V and 3 bases from J; bases unmatched to any gene: 7. The CDR3 is 14 residues long. Germline V gene data show CDR1 as ENHRY and CDR2 as SYGVKD. CDR3 region: CAITRTGGDTEAFF. CDR3 bases: TGTGCCATCACCAGAACAGGGGGTGACACTGAAGCTTTCTTT.

The genes are TRBV5-8 and TRBJ2-7; 7 nucleotides match TRBD2. The V segment lost 3 bases and the J segment 0 bases; nucleotides outside the gene matches: 6. The germline V gene encodes CDR1 SGHTS and CDR2 YDEGEE. This CDR3 is built from 15 residues. The CDR3 region is CASSYLWTSSYEQYF. The CDR3 coding sequence is TGTGCCAGCAGCTACTTGTGGACTAGCTCCTACGAGCAGTACTTC.

The chain uses TRBV18 and TRBJ1-2, with TRBD1 as a possible D gene (5 bases). This CDR3 has 14 residues. Trimming removed 5 bases from V and 2 bases from J, with 12 bases in between. Germline V CDR1 and CDR2: KGHSH, LQKENI. The CDR3: CASSSSRDNYGYTF. In DNA form, the CDR3 reads TGTGCCAGCTCATCATCCCGGGACAACTATGGCTACACCTTC.

The chain is built from TRBV10-3 and TRBJ1-2; 9 bases align to TRBD1. This CDR3 spans 13 amino acids. Per the germline V gene, CDR1 is ENHRY and CDR2 is SYGVKD. The J segment lost 1 base and the V segment lost 10 bases, leaving 4 bases of the junction unmatched. The CDR3 region is CATPGQGNYGYTF. The CDR3, as DNA: TGTGCCACCCCGGGACAGGGTAACTATGGCTACACCTTC.

The chain is built from TRBV5-4 and TRBJ1-2; TRBD1 might be the D (5 bases). The CDR3 length is 15 residues. Per germline, CDR1 SGHNT and CDR2 YYREEE (reference sequence). The V gene lost 0 bases and the J gene lost 4 bases, with 13 bases spanning the gap. The CDR3 DNA reads TGTGCCAGCAGCTTGGGGGCAGAGGGGCGCTATGGCTACACCTTC. It encodes CASSLGAEGRYGYTF.

Relative to its sample, this clone is medium-sized. CDR3 loop: CASNPGTATNYGYTF. CDR3 coding DNA: TGTGCCAGTAACCCCGGGACAGCTACCAACTATGGCTACACCTTC. The chain uses TRBV19 and TRBJ1-2; 7 positions match TRBD1. V shed 7 bases and J 2 bases; nucleotides not matched to a gene: 10. This CDR3 has 15 amino acids. Germline CDR1 is LNHDA and CDR2 is SQIVND (reference sequence).

The V call is TRBV3-1 (or the pseudogene TRBV3-2), the J call TRBJ1-2, with 7 positions matching TRBD1. This CDR3 is 16 amino acids long. Germline V CDR1 and CDR2: LGHDT, YNNKEL (reference sequence). V gave up 4 bases and J gave up 0 bases; unmatched junction bases: 8. The CDR3 bases are TGTGCCAGCAGCCCATCGGACAGGCTCTCTAACTATGGCTACACCTTC. Its translation is CASSPSDRLSNYGYTF.

The chain recombines TRBV27 with TRBJ1-5; D unclear. The CDR3 totals 14 residues. Germline lookup yields CDR1 MNHEY and CDR2 SMNVEV (reference sequence). V was pared by 4 bases and J by 0 bases, with 7 bases between. The CDR3 sequence: CASSSPNSNQPQHF. Written as DNA, the CDR3 is TGTGCCAGCAGTTCACCCAATAGCAATCAGCCCCAGCATTTT.

This clone turned up a few times. This sequence joins TRBV11-2 and TRBJ2-5; D remains ambiguous. The CDR3 totals 13 residues. Trimming stripped 0 bases from V and 4 bases from J, with 6 bases between. CDR1 and CDR2 from the germline V gene are SGHAT and FQNNGV. CDR3 nucleotides: TGTGCCAGCAGCTTAGAAAGGGCAGAGACCCAGTACTTC. It encodes CASSLERAETQYF.

The chain joins TRBV12-5 to TRBJ2-1, with 10 nucleotides matching TRBD1. Germline-derived CDR1 and CDR2 are LGHNT and FRNRAP. J lost 7 bases, V lost 6 bases, and 9 bases had no gene match. The CDR3 totals 15 residues. CDR3 in amino acids: CASGAGTGASNEQFF. CDR3 DNA: TGTGCTAGTGGGGCCGGGACAGGGGCTTCTAATGAGCAGTTCTTC. Complete variable domain (other parts from reference TRBV12-5 and TRBJ2-1): DARVTQTPRHKVTEMGQEVTMRCQPILGHNTVFWYRQTMMQGLELLAYFRNRAPLDDSGMPKDRFSAEMPDATLATLKIQPSEPRDSAVYFCASGAGTGASNEQFFGPGTRLTVL.

This sequence joins TRBV7-2 and TRBJ2-7; D is ambiguous. The germline V gene has CDR1 SGHTA and CDR2 FQGNSA. The CDR3 length is 15 residues. The germline V and J ends were trimmed by 0 bases and 0 bases, with 9 bases remaining between them. The CDR3 region is CASSLAVADSYEQYF. Written as DNA, the CDR3 is TGTGCCAGCAGCTTAGCGGTCGCAGACTCCTACGAGCAGTACTTC. The entire variable domain, with the rest obtained from reference TRBV7-2 and TRBJ2-7, is as follows: GAGVSQSPSNKVTEKGKDVELRCDPISGHTALYWYRQSLGQGLEFLIYFQGNSAPDKSGLPSDRFSAERTGGSVSTLTIQRTQQEDSAVYLCASSLAVADSYEQYFGPGTRLTVT.

V usage is TRBV3-1 (or the pseudogene TRBV3-2) and J usage is TRBJ2-7, with D unresolved. This CDR3 contains 11 residues. Trimming stripped 8 bases from V and 6 bases from J, with 11 bases between. Germline V gene lookup returns CDR1 LGHDT and CDR2 YNNKEL (reference sequence). The CDR3 sequence: CASARASEQYF. The CDR3 bases are TGTGCCAGCGCAAGGGCGTCCGAGCAGTACTTC.

The chain employs TRBV9 and TRBJ2-7, with 9 bases that match TRBD1. CDR1 is SGDLS, CDR2 YYNGEE, per germline. V shed 4 bases, J shed 6 bases, and the junction held 11 bases outside the gene matches. This CDR3 region has 15 residues. CDR3 nucleotide sequence: TGTGCCAGCAGCCAAGGCGGGACAGGGTCTCTCGAGCAGTACTTC. As protein: CASSQGGTGSLEQYF.

As concerns this clone: The germline gene is not matched at one end of the junction; a read error may be the cause. This chain uses TRBV15 with TRBJ1-5; D is uncertain. CDR1 LNHNV and CDR2 YYDKDF come from the germline V gene (reference sequence). This CDR3 has 14 amino acids. DNA of the CDR3: TGTGCCACCTGCAGACATCTTAGCAATCAGCCCCAGCATTTT. Protein product: CATCRHLSNQPQHF.

This chain links TRBV6-2 or TRBV6-3 with TRBJ2-1, with D perhaps matching TRBD2 (6 bases). CDR3 length: 14 residues. Trimming took off 5 bases at V and 5 bases at J, with 13 bases between the two ends. Germline V gene data show CDR1 as MNHEY and CDR2 as SVGEGT. The CDR3 reads CASSRLVRHNEQFF. CDR3 DNA sequence: TGTGCCAGCAGTCGACTAGTCCGTCACAATGAGCAGTTCTTC.

A single count supports this clone. This chain uses TRBV4-3 with TRBJ1-1; D is undetermined. The germline V gene encodes CDR1 LGHNA and CDR2 YSLEER. Trimming shortened V by 2 bases and J by 1 base, and 8 bases separated the two germline ends. This CDR3 region has 14 residues. Here the CDR3 reads CASSQRRWNTEAFF. For the CDR3, the DNA is TGCGCCAGCAGCCAACGGCGGTGGAACACTGAAGCTTTCTTT.

This clone was seen a few times. This chain uses TRBV10-3 with TRBJ2-7, with 7 bases fitting TRBD2. V lost 10 bases, J lost 3 bases, and 9 bases stayed unmatched. Germline V gene lookup returns CDR1 ENHRY and CDR2 SYGVKD. This CDR3 is built from 13 residues. Here the CDR3 DNA reads TGTGCCACTCTAGGACGGGGGGACTACGAGCAGTACTTC. This sequence encodes CATLGRGDYEQYF.

The chain employs TRBV19 and TRBJ2-2; no clear D. Germline V gives CDR1 LNHDA, CDR2 SQIVND (reference sequence). V was clipped by 3 bases and J by 0 bases, with 11 bases between them. This CDR3 comprises 16 residues. The DNA of the CDR3 is TGTGCCAGTAGTATCACTACCACCGCGAACACCGGGGAGCTGTTTTTT. It translates to CASSITTTANTGELFF.

A note on this clone: Other nucleotide sequences from this sample produce the same CDR3. This rearrangement joins TRBV3-1 (or the pseudogene TRBV3-2) to TRBJ1-2; D gene unclear. CDR1 and CDR2 (germline): LGHDT, YNNKEL (reference sequence). The CDR3 spans 11 residues. V gave up 3 bases and J gave up 2 bases, with 1 base separating them. The CDR3 sequence: CASSQNYGYTF. The CDR3 coding sequence is TGTGCCAGCAGCCAGAACTATGGCTACACCTTC.

The genes are TRBV6-6 and TRBJ1-2; D is possibly TRBD1 (5 bases). Germline CDR1 and CDR2: MNHNY and SVGAGI (reference sequence). V dropped 2 bases and J dropped 9 bases, with 16 bases sitting between them. This CDR3 has 14 residues. CDR3 protein: CASSYRQGSGSYTF. DNA of the CDR3: TGTGCCAGCAGTTACAGGCAGGGCTCGGGGAGCTACACCTTC.

This clone was recorded only once. V and J are TRBV6-1 and TRBJ1-4; TRBD1 matches at 7 bases. After removal of 1 base from V and 11 bases from J, the junction contained 10 bases not matched to a gene. The CDR3 has 15 residues. Per germline, CDR1 MNHNS and CDR2 SASEGT. CDR3 region: CASSEGSSTGHKLFF. For the CDR3, the DNA is TGTGCCAGCAGTGAAGGATCCTCGACAGGGCACAAACTGTTTTTT.

The chain has TRBV3-1 (or the pseudogene TRBV3-2) and TRBJ2-7; D might be TRBD2 (6 bases). Per the germline V gene, CDR1 is LGHDT and CDR2 is YNNKEL (reference sequence). CDR3 size: 16 residues. The germline V and J ends were trimmed by 1 base and 0 bases, with 13 bases remaining between them. CDR3 amino acids: CASSQVRWEVSYEQYF. CDR3 DNA sequence: TGTGCCAGCAGCCAAGTCAGGTGGGAGGTCTCCTACGAGCAGTACTTC.

The V and J genes are TRBV2 and TRBJ1-4; D ambiguous. With 2 bases removed from V and 8 bases from J, the gap between germline ends came to 9 bases. Germline loops: CDR1 SNHLY, CDR2 FYNNEI. This CDR3 is 13 amino acids long. The CDR3 sequence is CASSERWREKLFF. CDR3 in DNA: TGTGCCAGCAGTGAACGCTGGAGGGAAAAACTGTTTTTT.

The V gene is TRBV18, the J gene TRBJ2-7; the D gene is possibly TRBD1 (5 bases). The V end lost 3 bases, the J end lost 7 bases, and 16 bases lay between the germline ends. The CDR3 covers 14 residues. Per germline, CDR1 KGHSH and CDR2 LQKENI. Written as DNA, the CDR3 is TGTGCCAGCTCACCGACCCCCCCAGGGAAAGAGCAGTACTTC. Its translation: CASSPTPPGKEQYF.

This clone was detected a few times. The J gene is TRBJ2-7, the V gene TRBV19; D uncertain. The CDR3 is 13 amino acids. Deletions cut 5 bases from V and 5 bases from J, with 13 bases between. Germline CDR1 LNHDA, CDR2 SQIVND (reference sequence). The CDR3, as DNA: TGTGCCAGTAGTCAAGAGACCGGAAACGAGCAGTACTTC. This gives the protein CASSQETGNEQYF.

The chain uses TRBV5-4 and TRBJ1-2; 11 positions match TRBD1. This CDR3 is built from 13 residues. V dropped 7 bases and J dropped 8; count of bases not matched to a gene: 7. Per the germline V gene, CDR1 is SGHNT and CDR2 is YYREEE (reference sequence). CDR3 nucleotides: TGTGCCAGCGCCGGACAGGGGGCTGAGGGCTACACCTTC. Translating it yields CASAGQGAEGYTF.

In this sample, this clone turned up a few times. The identical CDR3 is also encoded by other nucleotide sequences in the sample. V gene TRBV4-1 combines with J gene TRBJ2-1; 7 bases fit TRBD2. Germline V lookup: CDR1 MGHRA, CDR2 YSYEKL. The CDR3 is 16 amino acids. Trimming removed 6 bases from V and 4 bases from J; junction bases left unmatched: 12. The CDR3 DNA follows: TGCGCCAGCAGGCACGCTGGGCAGCGGGGTTACAATGAGCAGTTCTTC. It translates to CASRHAGQRGYNEQFF.

The rearrangement links TRBV5-4 to TRBJ2-7, with 8 bases identical to TRBD1. CDR1 and CDR2 (germline): SGHNT, YYREEE (reference sequence). The CDR3 loop spans 14 amino acids. The J segment lost 5 bases and the V segment lost 0 bases, leaving 4 bases of the junction unmatched. CDR3 loop: CASSLAGGGHEQYF. In nucleotides, the CDR3 is TGTGCCAGCAGCTTGGCAGGGGGCGGGCACGAGCAGTACTTC. Supplemented by reference TRBV5-4 and TRBJ2-7, the full variable domain reads ETGVTQSPTHLIKTRGQQVTLRCSSQSGHNTVSWYQQALGQGPQFIFQYYREEENGRGNFPPRFSGLQFPNYSSELNVNALELDDSALYLCASSLAGGGHEQYFGPGTRLTVT.

This CDR3 is CASSWDSQNYGYTF. CDR3 bases: TGTGCCAGCAGCTGGGACAGCCAGAACTATGGCTACACCTTC. This sequence joins TRBV6-6 and TRBJ1-2; 7 bases are a match to TRBD1. The CDR3 covers 14 residues. Trimming at V came to 6 bases and at J to 2 bases, leaving 6 bases not matched to a gene. Germline CDR1 and CDR2: MNHNY and SVGAGI (reference sequence).

This chain connects TRBV18 to TRBJ2-5; 9 bases map to TRBD2. The CDR3 contains 19 residues. Trimming removed 0 bases from V and 3 bases from J; junction bases left unmatched: 14. Germline CDR1 is KGHSH and CDR2 is LQKENI. The CDR3 region is CASSPPVLLAGVPKETQYF. The CDR3 bases are TGTGCCAGCTCACCACCGGTCCTTTTAGCGGGAGTCCCAAAAGAGACCCAGTACTTC.